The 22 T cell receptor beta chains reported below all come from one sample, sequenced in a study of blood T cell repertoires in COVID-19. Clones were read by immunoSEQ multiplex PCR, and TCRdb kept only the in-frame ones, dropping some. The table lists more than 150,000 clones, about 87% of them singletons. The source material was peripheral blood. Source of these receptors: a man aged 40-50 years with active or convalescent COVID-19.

The CDR3 loop is CASSPGQYQPQHF. CDR3 bases: TGTGCCAGCTCACCCGGACAGTATCAGCCCCAGCATTTT. V is TRBV18 and J is TRBJ1-5, with D possibly matching TRBD1 (6 bases). Deletions cut 3 bases from V and 5 bases from J, with 8 bases between. This CDR3 comprises 13 residues. From germline, CDR1 is KGHSH and CDR2 LQKENI.

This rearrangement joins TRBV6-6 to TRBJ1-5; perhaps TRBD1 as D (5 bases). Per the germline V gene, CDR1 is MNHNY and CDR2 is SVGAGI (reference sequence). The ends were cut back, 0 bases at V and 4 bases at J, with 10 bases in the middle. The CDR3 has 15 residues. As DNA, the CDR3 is TGTGCCAGCAGTTACTCAGGGGAAGGAAATCAGCCCCAGCATTTT. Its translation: CASSYSGEGNQPQHF.

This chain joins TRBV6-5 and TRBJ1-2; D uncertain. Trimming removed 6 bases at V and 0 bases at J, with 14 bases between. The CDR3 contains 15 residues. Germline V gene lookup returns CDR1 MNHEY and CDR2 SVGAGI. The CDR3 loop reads CASRESQVANYGYTF. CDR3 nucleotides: TGTGCCAGCAGGGAGTCCCAAGTAGCTAACTATGGCTACACCTTC.

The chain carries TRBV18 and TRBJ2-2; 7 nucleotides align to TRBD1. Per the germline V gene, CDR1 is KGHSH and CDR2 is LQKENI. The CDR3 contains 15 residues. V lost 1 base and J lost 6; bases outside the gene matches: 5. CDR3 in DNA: TGTGCCAGCTCACCACAACAGGGGAAACCCGGGGAGCTGTTTTTT. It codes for CASSPQQGKPGELFF.

The CDR3 loop reads CASRVRDSTTYEQYF. CDR3 sequence (DNA): TGTGCCAGTAGGGTCCGGGACAGCACTACCTACGAGCAGTACTTC. J is TRBJ2-7 and V is TRBV19; 7 positions match TRBD1. This CDR3 has 15 amino acids. V was clipped by 6 bases and J by 2 bases; unmatched bases: 10. CDR1 LNHDA and CDR2 SQIVND come from the germline V gene (reference sequence).

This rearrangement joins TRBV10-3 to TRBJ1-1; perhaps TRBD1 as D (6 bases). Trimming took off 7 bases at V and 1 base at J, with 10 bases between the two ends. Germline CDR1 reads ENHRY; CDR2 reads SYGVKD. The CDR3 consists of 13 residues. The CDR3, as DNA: TGTGCCATCAACACAGGGCCGAACACTGAAGCTTTCTTT. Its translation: CAINTGPNTEAFF.

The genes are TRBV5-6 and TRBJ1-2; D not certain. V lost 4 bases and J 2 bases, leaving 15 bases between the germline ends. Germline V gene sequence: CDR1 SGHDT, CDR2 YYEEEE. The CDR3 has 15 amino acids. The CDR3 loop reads CASSPLGRENYGYTF. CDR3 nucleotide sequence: TGTGCCAGCAGCCCCCTGGGCAGAGAGAACTATGGCTACACCTTC.

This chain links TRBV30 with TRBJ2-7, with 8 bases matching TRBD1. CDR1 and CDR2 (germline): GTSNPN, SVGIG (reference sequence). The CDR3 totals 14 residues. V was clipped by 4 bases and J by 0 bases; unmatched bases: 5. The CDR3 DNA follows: TGTGCCTGGAATCCGGGACAGGTCTCCTACGAGCAGTACTTC. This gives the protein CAWNPGQVSYEQYF.

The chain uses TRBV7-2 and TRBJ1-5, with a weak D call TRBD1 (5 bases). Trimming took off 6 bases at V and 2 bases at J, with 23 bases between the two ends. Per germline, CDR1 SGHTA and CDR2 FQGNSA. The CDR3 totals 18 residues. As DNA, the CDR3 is TGTGCCAGCAGGAGGTGGGGGGGAGGTAATGTGGGCAATCAGCCCCAGCATTTT. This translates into CASRRWGGGNVGNQPQHF.

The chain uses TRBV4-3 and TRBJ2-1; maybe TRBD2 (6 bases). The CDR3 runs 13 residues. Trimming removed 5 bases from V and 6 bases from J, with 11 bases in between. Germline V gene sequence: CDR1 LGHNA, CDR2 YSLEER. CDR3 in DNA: TGCGCCAGCAGCGCGAGGGGAGGCAATGAGCAGTTCTTC. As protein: CASSARGGNEQFF.

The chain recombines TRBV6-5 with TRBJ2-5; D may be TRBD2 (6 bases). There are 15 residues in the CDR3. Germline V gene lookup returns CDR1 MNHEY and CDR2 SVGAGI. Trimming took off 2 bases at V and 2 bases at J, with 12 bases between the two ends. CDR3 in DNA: TGTGCCAGCAGTTACGGCCGCGGGGTACAAGAGACCCAGTACTTC. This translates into CASSYGRGVQETQYF.

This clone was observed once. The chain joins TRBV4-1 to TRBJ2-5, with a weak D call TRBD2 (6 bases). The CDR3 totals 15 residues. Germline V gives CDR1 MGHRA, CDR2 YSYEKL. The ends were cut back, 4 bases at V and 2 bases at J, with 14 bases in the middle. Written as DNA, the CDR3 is TGCGCCAGCAGCCTCCTACCGGAGGGACAAGAGACCCAGTACTTC. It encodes CASSLLPEGQETQYF.

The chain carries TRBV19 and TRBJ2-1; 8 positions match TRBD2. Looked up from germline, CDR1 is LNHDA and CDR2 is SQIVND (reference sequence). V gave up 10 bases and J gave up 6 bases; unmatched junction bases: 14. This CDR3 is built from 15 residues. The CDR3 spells CATAENSGVGNEQFF. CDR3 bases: TGTGCCACAGCCGAAAATAGCGGGGTTGGCAATGAGCAGTTCTTC.

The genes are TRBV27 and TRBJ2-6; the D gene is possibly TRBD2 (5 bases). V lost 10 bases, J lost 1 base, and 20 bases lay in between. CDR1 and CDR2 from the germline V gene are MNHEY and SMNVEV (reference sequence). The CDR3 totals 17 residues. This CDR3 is CATSRTRAVSGANVLTF. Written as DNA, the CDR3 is TGTGCCACCTCGAGGACGAGGGCGGTATCTGGGGCCAACGTCCTGACTTTC.

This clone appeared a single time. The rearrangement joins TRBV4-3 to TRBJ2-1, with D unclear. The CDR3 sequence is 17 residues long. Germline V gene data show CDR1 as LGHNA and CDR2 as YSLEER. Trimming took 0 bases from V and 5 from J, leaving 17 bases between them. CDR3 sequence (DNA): TGCGCCAGCAGCCAAGATCGACTCGATCTCTGGGACAATGAGCAGTTCTTC. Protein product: CASSQDRLDLWDNEQFF.

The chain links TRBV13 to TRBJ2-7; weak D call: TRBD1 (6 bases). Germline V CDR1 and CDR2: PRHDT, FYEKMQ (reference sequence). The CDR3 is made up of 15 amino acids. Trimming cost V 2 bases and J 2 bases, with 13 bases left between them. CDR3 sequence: CASSLQEDRAYEQYF. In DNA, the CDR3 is TGTGCCAGCAGCTTACAGGAGGACAGAGCCTACGAGCAGTACTTC.

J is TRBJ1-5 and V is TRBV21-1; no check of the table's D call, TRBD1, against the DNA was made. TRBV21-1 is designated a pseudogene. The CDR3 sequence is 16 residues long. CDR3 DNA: TGTGCCAGCAGCAAAGGGACAGGGGATAGCAATCAGCCCCAGCATTTT. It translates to CASSKGTGDSNQPQHF.

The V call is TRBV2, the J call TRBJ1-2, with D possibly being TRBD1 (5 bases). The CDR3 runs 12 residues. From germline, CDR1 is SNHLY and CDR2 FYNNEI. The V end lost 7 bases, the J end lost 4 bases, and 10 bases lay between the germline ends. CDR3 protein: CASKTDGYGYTF. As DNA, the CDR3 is TGTGCCAGCAAGACAGATGGCTATGGCTACACCTTC.

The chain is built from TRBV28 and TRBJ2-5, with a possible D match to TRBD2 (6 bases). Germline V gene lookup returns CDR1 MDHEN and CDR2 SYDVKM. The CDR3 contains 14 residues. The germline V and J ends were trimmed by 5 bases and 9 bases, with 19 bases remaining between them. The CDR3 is CASSPRGTSTAQYF. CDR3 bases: TGTGCCAGCAGTCCACGGGGGACGTCGACAGCCCAGTACTTC. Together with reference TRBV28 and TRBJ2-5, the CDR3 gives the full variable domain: DVKVTQSSRYLVKRTGEKVFLECVQDMDHENMFWYRQDPGLGLRLIYFSYDVKMKEKGDIPEGYSVSREKKERFSLILESASTNQTSMYLCASSPRGTSTAQYFGPGTRLLVL.

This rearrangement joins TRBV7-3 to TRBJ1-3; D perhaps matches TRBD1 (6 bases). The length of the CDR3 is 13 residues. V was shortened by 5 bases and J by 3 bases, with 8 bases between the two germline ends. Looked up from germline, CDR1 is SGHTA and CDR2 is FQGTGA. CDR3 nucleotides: TGTGCCAGCAGCACAGGGAGTGGAAACACCATATATTTT. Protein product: CASSTGSGNTIYF. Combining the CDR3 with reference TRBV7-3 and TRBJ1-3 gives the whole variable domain GAGVSQTPSNKVTEKGKYVELRCDPISGHTALYWYRQSLGQGPEFLIYFQGTGAADDSGLPNDRFFAVRPEGSVSTLKIQRTERGDSAVYLCASSTGSGNTIYFGEGSWLTVV.

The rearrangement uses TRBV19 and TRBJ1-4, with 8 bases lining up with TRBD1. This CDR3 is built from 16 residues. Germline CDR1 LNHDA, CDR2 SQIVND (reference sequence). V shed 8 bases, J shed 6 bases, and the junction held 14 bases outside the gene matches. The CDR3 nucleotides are TGTGCCAGTCAAGACGCGAGGACAGGGCTCGATGAAAAACTGTTTTTT. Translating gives CASQDARTGLDEKLFF.

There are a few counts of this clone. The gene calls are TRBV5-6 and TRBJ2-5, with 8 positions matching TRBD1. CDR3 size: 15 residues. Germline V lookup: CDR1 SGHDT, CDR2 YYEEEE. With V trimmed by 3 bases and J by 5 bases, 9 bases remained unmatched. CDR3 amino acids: CASSSASRDRETQYF. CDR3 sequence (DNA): TGTGCCAGCAGCTCGGCGTCCCGGGACAGGGAGACCCAGTACTTC.